This T cell receptor beta chain is drawn from a study of blood T cells in healthy people across ages. Alongside a J-beta primer mix, a sample-barcoded 5' primer served in a second PCR lasting roughly 6 to 11 cycles. A single record per CDR3 protein comes from TCRdb applying MiXCR to the 5' RACE reads. This table holds more than 600,000 distinct CDR3 sequences, approximately 25% found once. At least ten counts were recorded for this clonotype. Germline V CDR1 and CDR2: MNHEY, SMNVEV (reference sequence). The CDR3 runs 16 residues. Trimming shortened V by 0 bases and J by 0 bases, and 11 bases separated the two germline ends. The data also belong to a second study, concerning T cells of mothers and their children.

This rearrangement joins TRBV27 to TRBJ2-5; D perhaps matches TRBD2 (6 bases). The specimen was blood. This clonotype originated in a boy younger than 18 in good health. CDR3 bases: TGTGCCAGCAGTTTATCACCAAGGGACTACCAAGAGACCCAGTACTTC. Its protein is CASSLSPRDYQETQYF.